The 12 T cell receptor beta chains below all came from one sample that was sequenced in a study of CD8 T cells in ankylosing spondylitis. A single record per CDR3 protein comes from TCRdb applying MiXCR to the 5' RACE reads. The data contain around 75,000 distinct CDR3 sequences, approximately 5.3% of them singletons. The source material was blood, either unsorted or a sorted T cell fraction (not recorded which). Every receptor here comes from a male donor with ankylosing spondylitis or in good health (not recorded which).

This clonotype was recorded at least ten times. This chain uses TRBV20-1 with TRBJ2-3; tentatively, D is TRBD1 (6 bases). The V gene's germline CDR1 is DFQATT and CDR2 SNEGSKA (reference sequence). This CDR3 spans 14 amino acids. The V and J ends lost 3 bases and 2 bases respectively, with 12 bases between them. The CDR3 loop is CSARRQAVTDTQYF. CDR3 nucleotide sequence: TGCAGTGCTAGGAGACAGGCGGTCACAGATACGCAGTATTTT.

This clonotype was observed many times. V gene TRBV2 combines with J gene TRBJ1-2, with D uncertain. This CDR3 has 14 amino acids. Germline CDR1 and CDR2: SNHLY and FYNNEI. Between the trimmed V and J ends, which lost 4 bases and 6 bases, there was a span of 15 bases. The CDR3 reads CASSGVWAADGYTF. Written as DNA, the CDR3 is TGTGCCAGCAGTGGGGTATGGGCAGCCGATGGCTACACCTTC.

Ten or more counts support this clonotype. The chain links TRBV9 to TRBJ2-3, with 11 bases lining up with TRBD2. Unmatched junction bases numbered 6, after V lost 4 bases and J lost 2 bases. The length of the CDR3 is 16 residues. Germline CDR1 is SGDLS and CDR2 is YYNGEE. The CDR3 spells CASSKGTSGPTDTQYF. DNA for the CDR3: TGTGCCAGCAGCAAAGGGACTAGCGGACCCACAGATACGCAGTATTTT. The entire variable domain, with the rest obtained from reference TRBV9 and TRBJ2-3, is as follows: DSGVTQTPKHLITATGQRVTLRCSPRSGDLSVYWYQQSLDQGLQFLIQYYNGEERAKGNILERFSAQQFPDLHSELNLSSLELGDSALYFCASSKGTSGPTDTQYFGPGTRLTVL.

The chain links TRBV7-9 to TRBJ1-5, with D possibly matching TRBD1 (6 bases). CDR1 is SEHNR, CDR2 FQNEAQ, per germline (reference sequence). V was trimmed by 5 bases and J by 2 bases, leaving 16 bases between them. This CDR3 has 16 amino acids. CDR3 sequence: CASSEGQSSGNQPQHF. The DNA for the CDR3 is TGTGCCAGCAGCGAAGGACAGTCCTCAGGCAATCAGCCCCAGCATTTT.

This clonotype is labeled as medium-sized. This chain links TRBV5-1 with TRBJ1-1; D ambiguous. The CDR3 runs 15 residues. Trimming took off 0 bases at V and 5 bases at J, with 14 bases between the two ends. Per germline, CDR1 SGHRS and CDR2 YFSETQ. CDR3 sequence: CASSLEKRSETEAFF. In DNA form, the CDR3 reads TGCGCCAGCAGCTTGGAAAAGAGGAGTGAGACTGAAGCTTTCTTT.

Only a few counts were recorded for this clonotype. At one end, the junction sequence differs from germline, possibly due to a read error. The V and J genes are TRBV5-1 and TRBJ2-7, with D possibly TRBD2 on 5 matching bases. The V gene's germline CDR1 is SGHRS and CDR2 YFSETQ. The CDR3 is 12 residues long. The CDR3 is CSSSLAGYEQYF. CDR3 nucleotides: TGCTCCAGCAGCTTGGCGGGCTACGAGCAGTACTTC.

This clonotype has at least ten counts. V gene TRBV28 combines with J gene TRBJ1-1; D call uncertain. CDR1 MDHEN and CDR2 SYDVKM come from the germline V gene. The CDR3 loop spans 12 amino acids. V was trimmed by 10 bases and J by 5 bases, leaving 14 bases between them. The CDR3 reads CAITSLGTEAFF. DNA for the CDR3: TGTGCCATCACATCTTTGGGGACTGAAGCTTTCTTT.

This clonotype was seen ten or more times. The chain uses TRBV18 and TRBJ2-1; TRBD1 matches at 7 bases. The V segment lost 7 bases and the J segment 6 bases; nucleotides outside the gene matches: 12. Germline assignment: CDR1 KGHSH and CDR2 LQKENI. The CDR3 spans 15 residues. The CDR3 loop is CASFKTKTGSNEQFF. In DNA form, the CDR3 reads TGTGCCAGCTTCAAGACAAAGACAGGGAGCAATGAGCAGTTCTTC. Together with reference TRBV18 and TRBJ2-1, the CDR3 gives the full variable domain: NAGVMQNPRHLVRRRGQEARLRCSPMKGHSHVYWYRQLPEEGLKFMVYLQKENIIDESGMPKERFSAEFPKEGPSILRIQQVVRGDSAAYFCASFKTKTGSNEQFFGPGTRLTVL.

As for this clonotype: Mismatch with germline at one junction end may stem from a read error. This chain links TRBV5-1 with TRBJ1-1; the D gene is possibly TRBD1 (6 bases). The CDR3 consists of 16 residues. The V gene's germline CDR1 is SGHRS and CDR2 YFSETQ. The CDR3: CVSSLSGNRVGDEAFF. The CDR3 bases are TGCGTCAGCAGCTTGTCGGGCAACAGGGTAGGAGATGAAGCTTTCTTT.

This clonotype was counted at least ten times. CDR3 sequence reads: CASSLATGDSNQPQHF. For the CDR3, the DNA is TGTGCCAGCAGTTTAGCGACAGGGGATAGCAATCAGCCCCAGCATTTT. The chain combines TRBV12-3 or TRBV12-4 with TRBJ1-5, with 8 bases identical to TRBD1. V was clipped by 0 bases and J by 0 bases; unmatched bases: 1. The length of the CDR3 is 16 residues.

This clonotype has ten or more counts. The V call is TRBV7-6, the J call TRBJ2-7; D is possibly TRBD1 or TRBD2 (6 bases each). Germline V gene sequence: CDR1 SGHVS, CDR2 FNYEAQ. This CDR3 has 14 amino acids. V was clipped by 2 bases and J by 4 bases, with 12 bases between them. The CDR3 DNA sequence: TGTGCCAGCAGCTTAATGTCGGGGGCATACGAGCAGTACTTC. Residues: CASSLMSGAYEQYF.

This clonotype was counted ten times or more. The CDR3 DNA sequence: TGTGCCAGCTCACCGACGAGTCCCTCAGATACGCAGTATTTT. It translates to CASSPTSPSDTQYF. The rearrangement joins TRBV18 to TRBJ2-3; D gene unclear. This CDR3 region has 14 residues. The germline gives CDR1 KGHSH, CDR2 LQKENI. The ends were cut back, 3 bases at V and 4 bases at J, with 11 bases in the middle.